A selection of T cell receptor beta chains follows, all from one sample in a study of T cells in Graves' hyperthyroidism and ophthalmopathy. TCRdb re-called the multiplex PCR reads through MiXCR, storing one row per CDR3 protein. The table includes under 650,000 distinct CDR3 sequences, about 16% detected once. The specimen was blood. These receptors were taken from a woman aged 25 to 39 with Graves' hyperthyroidism. The CDR3 runs from the conserved cysteine through the conserved F or W. Each record gives: V gene, J gene, CDR3 protein.

V gene: TRBV5-1; J gene: TRBJ1-1; CDR3 protein: CASSLSVGASEAFF
V gene: TRBV28; J gene: TRBJ2-2; CDR3 protein: CASSSPTGTNTGELFF
V gene: TRBV4-2; J gene: TRBJ2-7; CDR3 protein: CASSQPSEPAYEQYF
V gene: TRBV28; J gene: TRBJ2-7; CDR3 protein: CASRDSPTTYEQYF
V gene: TRBV28; J gene: TRBJ1-2; CDR3 protein: CASSLGDRGYTF
V gene: TRBV27; J gene: TRBJ2-7; CDR3 protein: CASSFTGLAKGSDEQYF
V gene: TRBV9; J gene: TRBJ2-7; CDR3 protein: CASSVAGQEVYEQYF
V gene: TRBV15; J gene: TRBJ2-7; CDR3 protein: CATSKQGRAYEQYF
V gene: TRBV20-1; J gene: TRBJ1-4; CDR3 protein: CSASPEVDEKLFF
V gene: TRBV7-2; J gene: TRBJ2-4; CDR3 protein: CASSRDRGGKNIQYF
V gene: TRBV20-1; J gene: TRBJ2-6; CDR3 protein: CSAREDPRVGANVLTF
V gene: TRBV20-1; J gene: TRBJ2-4; CDR3 protein: CSARALTKNIQYF
V gene: TRBV5-1; J gene: TRBJ1-3; CDR3 protein: CASREAFSGNTIYF
V gene: TRBV7-9; J gene: TRBJ2-1; CDR3 protein: CASSRQNNEQFF
V gene: TRBV30; J gene: TRBJ1-2; CDR3 protein: CAWSVQAGPHYGYTF
V gene: TRBV2; J gene: TRBJ1-5; CDR3 protein: CASRASSNQPQHF
V gene: TRBV7-2; J gene: TRBJ2-1; CDR3 protein: CASSLAGQGANEQFF
V gene: TRBV28; J gene: TRBJ1-2; CDR3 protein: CASSLWGEDANYGYTF
V gene: TRBV4-3; J gene: TRBJ2-5; CDR3 protein: CASSQSTGPAETQYF
V gene: TRBV6-2/TRBV6-3; J gene: TRBJ2-5; CDR3 protein: CASSYTRQGVRETQYF
V gene: TRBV7-3; J gene: TRBJ2-5; CDR3 protein: CASSCPRSRPGVAYF
V gene: TRBV5-1; J gene: TRBJ2-3; CDR3 protein: CASSLVERTTDTQYF
V gene: TRBV12-3/TRBV12-4; J gene: TRBJ1-3; CDR3 protein: CASSLIAGGNTIYF
V gene: TRBV18; J gene: TRBJ2-7; CDR3 protein: CASSPMDSGNEQYF
V gene: TRBV28; J gene: TRBJ1-1; CDR3 protein: CASGPGDGRIQAFF
V gene: TRBV24-1; J gene: TRBJ2-1; CDR3 protein: CATSLGLSEQFF
V gene: TRBV12-3/TRBV12-4; J gene: TRBJ1-2; CDR3 protein: CASSLNRVPQYGYTF
V gene: TRBV19; J gene: TRBJ1-5; CDR3 protein: CASSWDSSPVNQPQHF
V gene: TRBV2; J gene: TRBJ2-3; CDR3 protein: CASSLRRGDRSPDTQYF
V gene: TRBV7-2; J gene: TRBJ2-5; CDR3 protein: CASSSSPGTSGIETQYF
V gene: TRBV6-5; J gene: TRBJ2-7; CDR3 protein: CASSYTLGQGVDEQYF
V gene: TRBV14; J gene: TRBJ2-7; CDR3 protein: CASSLPYVGGSYKQYF
V gene: TRBV6-2/TRBV6-3; J gene: TRBJ1-5; CDR3 protein: CASSTDGSNQPQHF
V gene: TRBV7-2; J gene: TRBJ2-1; CDR3 protein: CASSPPGVRGHNEQFF
V gene: TRBV27; J gene: TRBJ2-7; CDR3 protein: CASRGVEQYF
V gene: TRBV20-1; J gene: TRBJ1-1; CDR3 protein: CSARVGGLNTEAFF
V gene: TRBV9; J gene: TRBJ2-1; CDR3 protein: CASSVYNEQFF
V gene: TRBV28; J gene: TRBJ1-1; CDR3 protein: CASSSRPVEAFF
V gene: TRBV9; J gene: TRBJ2-2; CDR3 protein: CASSVDGANTGELFF
V gene: TRBV28; J gene: TRBJ1-4; CDR3 protein: CASSFGPHGDPLEKLFF
V gene: TRBV7-9; J gene: TRBJ1-4; CDR3 protein: CASTQGGNEKLFF
V gene: TRBV30; J gene: TRBJ2-2; CDR3 protein: CAWRGPAGSGELFF
V gene: TRBV5-1; J gene: TRBJ2-1; CDR3 protein: CTSSQTTSRDNEQFF
V gene: TRBV6-1; J gene: TRBJ2-7; CDR3 protein: CASSDGAEYEQYF
V gene: TRBV28; J gene: TRBJ2-2; CDR3 protein: CASSPLEGRAGELFF
V gene: TRBV3-1; J gene: TRBJ2-1; CDR3 protein: CASSQNGGSYNEQFF
V gene: TRBV11-3; J gene: TRBJ2-1; CDR3 protein: CASSWGVSSYNEQFF
V gene: TRBV7-3; J gene: TRBJ2-6; CDR3 protein: CASSPPDRGMGGTNVLTF
V gene: TRBV4-1; J gene: TRBJ2-3; CDR3 protein: CASSQDDQKSSIADTQYF
V gene: TRBV3-1; J gene: TRBJ1-6; CDR3 protein: CASSHGTGKFSPLHF
V gene: TRBV6-1; J gene: TRBJ2-7; CDR3 protein: CATRQGTYEQYF
V gene: TRBV6-1; J gene: TRBJ2-4; CDR3 protein: CASSEWGAKNIQYF
V gene: TRBV12-3/TRBV12-4; J gene: TRBJ1-1; CDR3 protein: CASTTGGGEAFF
V gene: TRBV29-1; J gene: TRBJ2-2; CDR3 protein: CSVHQSGANTGELFF
V gene: TRBV30; J gene: TRBJ2-7; CDR3 protein: CAMAEGSSYEQYF
V gene: TRBV6-1; J gene: TRBJ2-7; CDR3 protein: CASSGMDRIYEQYF
V gene: TRBV9; J gene: TRBJ2-1; CDR3 protein: CASSPGTRKYNEQFF